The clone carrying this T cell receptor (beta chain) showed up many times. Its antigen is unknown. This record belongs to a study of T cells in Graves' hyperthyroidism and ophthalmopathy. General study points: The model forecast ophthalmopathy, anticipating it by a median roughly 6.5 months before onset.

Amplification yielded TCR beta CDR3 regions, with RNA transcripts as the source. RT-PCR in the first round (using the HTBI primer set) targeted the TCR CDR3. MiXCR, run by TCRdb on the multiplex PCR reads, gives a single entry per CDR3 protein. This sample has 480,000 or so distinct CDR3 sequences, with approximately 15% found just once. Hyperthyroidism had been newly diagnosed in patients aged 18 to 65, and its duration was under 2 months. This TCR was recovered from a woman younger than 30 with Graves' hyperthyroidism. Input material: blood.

For the CDR3, the DNA is TGTGCCAGCAGCTTCGAGGGAGCCAGGGAGACCCAGTACTTC. It codes for CASSFEGARETQYF. The chain combines TRBV7-9 with TRBJ2-5, with D maybe TRBD2 (5 bases). The CDR3 totals 14 residues. Per the germline V gene, CDR1 is SEHNR and CDR2 is FQNEAQ (reference sequence). The germline V and J ends were trimmed by 3 bases and 5 bases, with 13 bases remaining between them. The whole variable domain, remainder taken from reference TRBV7-9 and TRBJ2-5, is DTGVSQNPRHKITKRGQNVTFRCDPISEHNRLYWYRQTLGQGPEFLTYFQNEAQLEKSRLLSDRFSAERPKGSFSTLEIQRTEQGDSAMYLCASSFEGARETQYFGPGTRLLVL.